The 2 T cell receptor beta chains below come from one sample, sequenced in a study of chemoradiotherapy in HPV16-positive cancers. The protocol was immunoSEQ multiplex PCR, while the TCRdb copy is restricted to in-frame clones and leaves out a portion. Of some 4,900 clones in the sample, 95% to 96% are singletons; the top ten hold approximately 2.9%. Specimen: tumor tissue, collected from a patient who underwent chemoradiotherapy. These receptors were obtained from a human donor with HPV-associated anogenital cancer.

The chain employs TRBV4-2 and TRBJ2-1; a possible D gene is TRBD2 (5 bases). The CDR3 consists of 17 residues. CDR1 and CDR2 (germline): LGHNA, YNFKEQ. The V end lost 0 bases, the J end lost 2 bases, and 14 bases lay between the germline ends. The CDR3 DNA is TGTGCCAGCAGCCAAGATTTGGCTAGCCGTCCCTACAATGAGCAGTTCTTC. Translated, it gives CASSQDLASRPYNEQFF.

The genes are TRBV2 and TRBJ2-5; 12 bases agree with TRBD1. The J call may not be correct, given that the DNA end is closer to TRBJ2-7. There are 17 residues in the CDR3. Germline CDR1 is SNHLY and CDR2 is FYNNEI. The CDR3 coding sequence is TGTGCCAGCAGTGACCGCCCTCCGGGACAGGGGGCAGACGAGCAGTACTTC. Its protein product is CASSDRPPGQGADEQYF.